Here is one T cell receptor beta chain with its context. Its antigen remains unidentified. The CDR3 runs to 15 residues. Germline CDR1 MDHEN, CDR2 SYDVKM. Trimming shortened V by 6 bases and J by 2 bases, and 15 bases separated the two germline ends. The data are from a study of cytomegalovirus exposure and HLA in healthy donors. Study outcomes and limitations: TCR sequences were mostly rare, though some public TCRs occurred in many donors. Among TCR beta chains, those listed as cytomegalovirus-associated numbered over 150. Specificity of a few CMV-associated chains for CMV antigens was verified in vitro.

Though probably carrying unrecorded immune exposures, donors were nominally healthy at sampling. Primers included in the PCR were 60 Vbeta and 13 Jbeta primers. Sequencing was performed with immunoSEQ multiplex PCR; in TCRdb, only in-frame clones are kept and a portion is missing. The data show 150,000 or so clones, with 70% to 85% seen just once and under 2.5% held by the top ten. The chain is built from TRBV28 and TRBJ2-3; D might be TRBD2 (6 bases). Input material: PBMCs. The TCR comes from a man younger than 45 in good health and CMV-seronegative. The CDR3 coding sequence is TGTGCCAGCAGGTTGGGGGGAATCGTCACAGATACGCAGTATTTT. This codes for CASRLGGIVTDTQYF.